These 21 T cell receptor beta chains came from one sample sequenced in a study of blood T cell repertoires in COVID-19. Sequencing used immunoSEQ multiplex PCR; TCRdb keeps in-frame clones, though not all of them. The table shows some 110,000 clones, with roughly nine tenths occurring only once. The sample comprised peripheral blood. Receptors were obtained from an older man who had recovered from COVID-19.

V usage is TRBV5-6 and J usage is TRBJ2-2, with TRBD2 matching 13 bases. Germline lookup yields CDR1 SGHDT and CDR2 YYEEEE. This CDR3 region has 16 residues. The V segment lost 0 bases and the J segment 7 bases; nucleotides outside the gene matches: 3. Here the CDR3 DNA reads TGTGCCAGCAGCTTGGGGACTAGCGGGAGTTTCGGGGAGCTGTTTTTT. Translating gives CASSLGTSGSFGELFF.

CDR3 coding DNA: TGTGCCAGCAGTCCTGTAAGGGGCCGGCGGGAGGAGACCCAGTACTTC. Its protein is CASSPVRGRREETQYF. J is TRBJ2-5 and V is TRBV28; 7 bases are a match to TRBD2. With V trimmed by 5 bases and J by 5 bases, 14 bases remained unmatched. This CDR3 is 16 amino acids long. The germline V gene has CDR1 MDHEN and CDR2 SYDVKM.

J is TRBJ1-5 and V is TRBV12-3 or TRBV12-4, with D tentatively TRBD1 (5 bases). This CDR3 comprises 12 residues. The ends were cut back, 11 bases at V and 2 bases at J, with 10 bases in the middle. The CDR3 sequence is CAGGTGNQPQHF. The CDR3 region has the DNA TGTGCCGGCGGGACCGGCAATCAGCCCCAGCATTTT.

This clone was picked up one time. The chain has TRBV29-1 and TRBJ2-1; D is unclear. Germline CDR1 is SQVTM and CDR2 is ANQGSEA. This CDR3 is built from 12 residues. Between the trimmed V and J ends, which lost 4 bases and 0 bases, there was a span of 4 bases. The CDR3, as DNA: TGCAGCGTTGGGAGCTCCTACAATGAGCAGTTCTTC. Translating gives CSVGSSYNEQFF.

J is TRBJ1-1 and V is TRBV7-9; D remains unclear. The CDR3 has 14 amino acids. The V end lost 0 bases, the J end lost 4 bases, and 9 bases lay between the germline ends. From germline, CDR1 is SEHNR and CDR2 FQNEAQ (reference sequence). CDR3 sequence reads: CASSLAIAVTEAFF. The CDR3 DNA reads TGTGCCAGCAGCTTAGCGATCGCAGTCACTGAAGCTTTCTTT.

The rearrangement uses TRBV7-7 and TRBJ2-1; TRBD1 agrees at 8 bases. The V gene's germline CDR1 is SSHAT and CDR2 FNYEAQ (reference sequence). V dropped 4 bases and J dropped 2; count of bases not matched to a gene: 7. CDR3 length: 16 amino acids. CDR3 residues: CASSWGTGSTYNEQFF. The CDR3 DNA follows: TGTGCCAGCAGCTGGGGGACAGGTTCAACCTACAATGAGCAGTTCTTC.

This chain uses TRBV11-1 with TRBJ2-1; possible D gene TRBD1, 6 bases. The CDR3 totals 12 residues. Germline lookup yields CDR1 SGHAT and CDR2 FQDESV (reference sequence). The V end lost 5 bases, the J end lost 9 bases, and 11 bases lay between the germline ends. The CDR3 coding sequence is TGTGCCAGCAGCCTTGACAGGCGTGAGCAGTTCTTC. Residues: CASSLDRREQFF.

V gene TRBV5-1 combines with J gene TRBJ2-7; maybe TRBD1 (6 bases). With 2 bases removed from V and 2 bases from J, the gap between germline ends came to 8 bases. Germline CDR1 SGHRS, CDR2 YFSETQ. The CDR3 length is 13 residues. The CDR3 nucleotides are TGCGCCAGCAGCTTAGGGGGACCCTACGAGCAGTACTTC. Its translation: CASSLGGPYEQYF. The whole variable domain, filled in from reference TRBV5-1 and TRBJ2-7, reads KAGVTQTPRYLIKTRGQQVTLSCSPISGHRSVSWYQQTPGQGLQFLFEYFSETQRNKGNFPGRFSGRQFSNSRSEMNVSTLELGDSALYLCASSLGGPYEQYFGPGTRLTVT.

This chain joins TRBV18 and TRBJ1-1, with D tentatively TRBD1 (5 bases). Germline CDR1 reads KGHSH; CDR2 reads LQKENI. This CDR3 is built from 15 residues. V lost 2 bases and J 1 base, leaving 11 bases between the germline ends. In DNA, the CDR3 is TGTGCCAGCTCACCAATGGGGGGGGAGAACACTGAAGCTTTCTTT. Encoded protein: CASSPMGGENTEAFF.

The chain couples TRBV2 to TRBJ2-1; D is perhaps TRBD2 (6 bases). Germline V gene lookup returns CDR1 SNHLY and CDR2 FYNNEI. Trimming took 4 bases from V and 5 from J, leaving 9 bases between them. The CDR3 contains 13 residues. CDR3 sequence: CASSGGLNNEQFF. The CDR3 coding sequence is TGTGCCAGCAGTGGGGGACTGAACAATGAGCAGTTCTTC.

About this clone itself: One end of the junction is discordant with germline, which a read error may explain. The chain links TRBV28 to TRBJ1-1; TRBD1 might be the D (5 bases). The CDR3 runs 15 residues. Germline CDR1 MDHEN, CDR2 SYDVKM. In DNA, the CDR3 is TGTGCCAGCAGTAGACCAGGGATTCCCACTGAAGTTGGGATTTTT. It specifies CASSRPGIPTEVGIF.

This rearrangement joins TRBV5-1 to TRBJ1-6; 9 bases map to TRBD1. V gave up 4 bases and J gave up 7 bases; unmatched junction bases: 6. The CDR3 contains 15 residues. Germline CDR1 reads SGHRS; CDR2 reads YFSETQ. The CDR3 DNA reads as TGCGCCAGCAGCGTACAGGGGGCTAGGAATTCACCCCTCCACTTT. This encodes CASSVQGARNSPLHF.

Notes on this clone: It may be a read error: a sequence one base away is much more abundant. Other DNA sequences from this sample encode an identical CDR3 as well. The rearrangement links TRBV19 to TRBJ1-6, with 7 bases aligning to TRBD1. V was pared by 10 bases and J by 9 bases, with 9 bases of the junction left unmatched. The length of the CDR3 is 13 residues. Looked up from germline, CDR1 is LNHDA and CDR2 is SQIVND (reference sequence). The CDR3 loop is CATTTGNGSPLHF. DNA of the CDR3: TGTGCCACTACGACAGGGAATGGTTCACCCCTCCACTTT. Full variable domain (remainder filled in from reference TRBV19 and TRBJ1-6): DGGITQSPKYLFRKEGQNVTLSCEQNLNHDAMYWYRQDPGQGLRLIYYSQIVNDFQKGDIAEGYSVSREKKESFPLTVTSAQKNPTAFYLCATTTGNGSPLHFGNGTRLTVT.

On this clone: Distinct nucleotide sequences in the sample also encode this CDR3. CDR3 amino acids: CASSPPSGETQYF. The CDR3 DNA sequence: TGTGCCAGCTCACCACCGAGTGGAGAGACCCAGTACTTC. The chain carries TRBV18 and TRBJ2-5, with no clear D. Trimming removed 0 bases at V and 4 bases at J, with 6 bases between. Germline V gene sequence: CDR1 KGHSH, CDR2 LQKENI. The CDR3 is 13 amino acids.

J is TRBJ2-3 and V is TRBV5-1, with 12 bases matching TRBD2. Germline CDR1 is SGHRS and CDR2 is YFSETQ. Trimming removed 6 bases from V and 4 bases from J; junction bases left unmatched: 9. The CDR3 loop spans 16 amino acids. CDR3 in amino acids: CASTPGASGRADTQYF. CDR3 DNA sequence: TGCGCCAGCACCCCCGGGGCTAGCGGGAGGGCAGATACGCAGTATTTT.

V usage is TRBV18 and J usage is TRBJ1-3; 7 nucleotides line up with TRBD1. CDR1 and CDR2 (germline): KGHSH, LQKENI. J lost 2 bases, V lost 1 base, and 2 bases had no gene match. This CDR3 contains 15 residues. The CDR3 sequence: CASSPRTGPGNTIYF. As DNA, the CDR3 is TGTGCCAGCTCACCACGGACAGGTCCTGGAAACACCATATATTTT.

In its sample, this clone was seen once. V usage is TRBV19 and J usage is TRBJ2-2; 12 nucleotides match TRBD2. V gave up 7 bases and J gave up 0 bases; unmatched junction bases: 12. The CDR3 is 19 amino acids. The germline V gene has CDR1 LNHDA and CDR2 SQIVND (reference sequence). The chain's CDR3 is CASTRARTSGETNTGELFF. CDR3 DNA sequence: TGTGCCAGTACCCGAGCCCGGACTAGCGGGGAAACGAACACCGGGGAGCTGTTTTTT.

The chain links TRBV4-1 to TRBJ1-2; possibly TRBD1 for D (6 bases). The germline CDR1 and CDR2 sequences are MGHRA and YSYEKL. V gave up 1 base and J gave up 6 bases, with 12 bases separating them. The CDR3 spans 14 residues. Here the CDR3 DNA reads TGCGCCAGCAGCCAAGTTGGACAGACGGATGGCTACACCTTC. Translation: CASSQVGQTDGYTF.

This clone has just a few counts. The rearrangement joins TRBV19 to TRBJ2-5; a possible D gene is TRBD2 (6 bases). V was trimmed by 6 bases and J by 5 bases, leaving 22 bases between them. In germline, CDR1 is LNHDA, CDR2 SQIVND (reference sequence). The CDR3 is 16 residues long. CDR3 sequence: CASSPPGTFEGETQYF. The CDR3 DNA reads TGTGCCAGTAGCCCGCCCGGGACTTTTGAAGGGGAGACCCAGTACTTC.

This CDR3 reads CASSLRTGDEQYF. Written as DNA, the CDR3 is TGTGCCAGCAGCTTAAGGACAGGGGACGAGCAGTACTTC. The V and J genes are TRBV11-3 and TRBJ2-7; 9 positions agree with TRBD1. CDR1 and CDR2 from the germline V gene are SGHNT and YENEEA. V lost 2 bases and J lost 5; bases outside the gene matches: 1. The CDR3 has 13 amino acids.

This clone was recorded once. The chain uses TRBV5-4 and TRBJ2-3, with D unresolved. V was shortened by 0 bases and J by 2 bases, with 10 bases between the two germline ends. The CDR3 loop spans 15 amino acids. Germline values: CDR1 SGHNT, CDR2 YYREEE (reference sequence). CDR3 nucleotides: TGTGCCAGCAGCTTGGACCCCCTAGACACAGATACGCAGTATTTT. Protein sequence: CASSLDPLDTDTQYF.